This T cell receptor (beta chain) was captured in a study of T cell responses to AZD1222 COVID-19 vaccine. Comment on this clone: Antigen: not known.

Findings and caveats of the study: Dominant CD4 TCR responses targeted spike regions 160-218 and 743-854. It should be noted that donors were predominantly white British and more often female, and clonal diversity was possibly underestimated.

The analysis combined second doses at about 4 or about 12 weeks. V shed 5 bases, J shed 4 bases, and the junction held 9 bases outside the gene matches. The CDR3 totals 17 residues. The germline CDR1 and CDR2 sequences are KGHSH and LQKENI. TCRdb's table, derived via immunoSEQ multiplex PCR, lists solely in-frame clones and lacks some. The data contain nearly 110,000 clones, around nine tenths of them singletons. The specimen was peripheral blood, collected 28 days after the second AZD1222 dose. The J gene is TRBJ2-5, the V gene TRBV18; 14 bases match TRBD2. This receptor was identified in an adult who received the AZD1222 COVID-19 vaccine. Here the CDR3 reads CASSASTSGRAAETQYF. As DNA, the CDR3 is TGTGCCAGCTCAGCATCGACTAGCGGGAGGGCCGCAGAGACCCAGTACTTC.